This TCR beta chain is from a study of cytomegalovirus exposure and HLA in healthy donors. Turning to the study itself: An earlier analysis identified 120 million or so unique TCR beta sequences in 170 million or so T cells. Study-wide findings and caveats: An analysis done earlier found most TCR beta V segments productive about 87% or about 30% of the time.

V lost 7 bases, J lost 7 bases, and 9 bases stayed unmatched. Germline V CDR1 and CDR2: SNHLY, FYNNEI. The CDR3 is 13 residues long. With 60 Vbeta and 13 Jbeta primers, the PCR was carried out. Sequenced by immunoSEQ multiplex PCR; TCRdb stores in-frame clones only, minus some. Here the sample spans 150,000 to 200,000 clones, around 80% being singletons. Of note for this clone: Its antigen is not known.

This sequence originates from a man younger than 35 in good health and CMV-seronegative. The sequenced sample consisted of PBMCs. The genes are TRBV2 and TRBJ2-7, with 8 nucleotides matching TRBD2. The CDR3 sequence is CASTGAGAVEQYF. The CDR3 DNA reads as TGTGCCAGCACCGGAGCGGGGGCCGTGGAGCAGTACTTC.